This TCR beta chain was retrieved from a study of CD8 T cells in ankylosing spondylitis. The study, taken as a whole, reports: Reports say disease-linked clones showed up significantly more in matched ankylosing spondylitis synovial fluid. Roughly eight highly homologous variants made up a TCR beta motif that seemed to typify ankylosing spondylitis blood.

The V gene's germline CDR1 is SGHDT and CDR2 YYEEEE. The CDR3 is 14 amino acids. V shed 0 bases and J shed 1 base, with 4 bases lying between them. Each CDR3 protein gets one entry after TCRdb re-called the 5' RACE reads with MiXCR. The table has 100,000 to 150,000 distinct CDR3 sequences, over 15% seen once. Comments on this clonotype: Its target is unknown.

The chain links TRBV5-6 to TRBJ2-2, with D uncertain. The sequence was obtained from a male donor with ankylosing spondylitis. Sequencing was performed on blood, either unsorted or a sorted T cell fraction (not recorded which). Written as DNA, the CDR3 is TGTGCCAGCAGCTTGGTTAGGAACACCGGGGAGCTGTTTTTT. It is translated as CASSLVRNTGELFF.